The sequence of this T cell receptor (beta chain) was determined in a study of long-term antiretroviral therapy in people with HIV. Study outcomes and limitations: Even long-term ART left TRB diversity below transplant donor controls, despite gains. Clones that had undergone expansion before ART dominated the repertoire at all time points.

HIV-positive participants were all treated in the United States. Researchers ran immunoSEQ v3.0 at survey level. Sequencing was designed to cover about 35,000-55,000 T-cell genomes in each sample. Repertoires were generated with immunoSEQ multiplex PCR, while TCRdb's copy carries only in-frame clones and drops some. The sample has some 35,000 clones, roughly 93% seen once. About this clone: Its antigen is not known.

Germline loops: CDR1 SGHVS, CDR2 FQNEAQ. CDR3 size: 14 residues. V lost 1 base, J lost 6 bases, and 3 bases stayed unmatched. Sequencing was performed on unsorted PBMCs, taken 4.1 years after starting antiretroviral therapy. This chain joins TRBV7-8 and TRBJ2-1, with TRBD2 identical over 7 bases. The sequence came from a woman in her forties or fifties with HIV. The CDR3 reads CASSLGSGGNEQFF. CDR3 coding DNA: TGTGCCAGCAGCTTAGGGTCGGGGGGCAATGAGCAGTTCTTC.